Listed here are 18 T cell receptor beta chains from one sample, sequenced in a study of T-cell memory formation after mild COVID-19. Each CDR3 protein is one row after TCRdb ran MiXCR on the 5' RACE reads. The repertoire consists of 120,000 or so distinct CDR3 sequences, with about 15% occurring once and the leading ten covering over 11%. Sequenced: PBMCs or a T cell subset sorted from them (not recorded which). Receptors originate from an adult woman who had mild COVID-19 (a few samples of this study predate the infection). Cell type and time point are not known.

This rearrangement joins TRBV11-1 to TRBJ1-1; the D is unclear. Germline V CDR1 and CDR2: SGHAT, FQDESV (reference sequence). Trimming removed 3 bases at V and 1 base at J, with 6 bases between. The CDR3 covers 13 residues. CDR3 residues: CASSFTENTEAFF. CDR3 coding DNA: TGTGCCAGCAGCTTTACGGAGAACACTGAAGCTTTCTTT.

As DNA, the CDR3 is TGTGCCAGCAGCCCCGGGACGCAGGGACCCTACGAGCAGTACTTC. This translates into CASSPGTQGPYEQYF. The chain combines TRBV7-3 with TRBJ2-7; perhaps D is TRBD1 or TRBD2 (5 bases each). This CDR3 comprises 15 residues. V was trimmed by 5 bases and J by 2 bases, leaving 16 bases between them. The germline V gene has CDR1 SGHTA and CDR2 FQGTGA.

The chain employs TRBV4-1 and TRBJ2-7, with TRBD1 matching over 9 bases. The CDR3 is 15 amino acids. V was clipped by 0 bases and J by 3 bases; unmatched bases: 3. CDR1 is MGHRA and CDR2 is YSYEKL in the germline V gene. The CDR3 loop reads CASSQEGTGSYEQYF. CDR3 sequence (DNA): TGCGCCAGCAGCCAAGAAGGGACAGGGAGCTACGAGCAGTACTTC.

This clonotype appeared many times. The V gene is TRBV7-9, the J gene TRBJ2-7; TRBD1 is a possible D gene (6 bases). The CDR3 is 14 residues long. Germline CDR1 reads SEHNR; CDR2 reads FQNEAQ (reference sequence). The ends were cut back, 6 bases at V and 2 bases at J, with 14 bases in the middle. Here the CDR3 DNA reads TGTGCCAGCAGGCCAAATGGACAGACCTACGAGCAGTACTTC. Residues: CASRPNGQTYEQYF.

The V call is TRBV7-8, the J call TRBJ2-3; TRBD2 matches 14 bases. The CDR3 sequence is 17 residues long. The V and J ends lost 5 bases and 0 bases, in that order; junction bases with no gene match: 4. Germline V gives CDR1 SGHVS, CDR2 FQNEAQ. The CDR3: CASSTWTSGGSTDTQYF. CDR3 bases: TGTGCCAGCAGCACGTGGACTAGCGGGGGGAGCACAGATACGCAGTATTTT.

With regard to this clonotype: This CDR3 fails to terminate in the conserved phenylalanine or tryptophan, so it likely reflects a read error. It is unclear where the CDR3 begins or ends on the DNA, so no DNA is shown, and the CDR3 is as TCRdb lists it. The chain couples TRBV12-3 or TRBV12-4 to TRBJ2-7; TRBD1, as called in the table, went unchecked against the DNA. The CDR3 is 10 amino acids long, termini counted. This CDR3 is CASSLGRRVA.

This clonotype was seen only a few times. V and J are TRBV4-2 and TRBJ2-7; possibly TRBD2 for D (7 bases). The CDR3 is 15 residues long. With 0 bases removed from V and 5 bases from J, the gap between germline ends came to 14 bases. CDR1 is LGHNA, CDR2 YNFKEQ, per germline. In DNA, the CDR3 is TGTGCCAGCAGCCAAGATCTTGGGGGGGCCGACGAGCAGTACTTC. Protein product: CASSQDLGGADEQYF.

The chain joins TRBV14 to TRBJ2-2; D not certain. CDR1 SGHDN and CDR2 FVKESK come from the germline V gene. The V and J ends lost 1 base and 1 base respectively, with 13 bases between them. The CDR3 extends over 17 amino acids. The DNA of the CDR3 is TGTGCCAGCAGCCAAGGTTCGAGGAACTTGAACACCGGGGAGCTGTTTTTT. As protein: CASSQGSRNLNTGELFF. The full variable domain, with the rest looked up from reference TRBV14 and TRBJ2-2, is EAGVTQFPSHSVIEKGQTVTLRCDPISGHDNLYWYRRVMGKEIKFLLHFVKESKQDESGMPNNRFLAERTGGTYSTLKVQPAELEDSGVYFCASSQGSRNLNTGELFFGEGSRLTVL.

This clonotype has a handful of counts. The J gene is TRBJ2-7, the V gene TRBV6-5; D gene ambiguous. CDR1 is MNHEY and CDR2 is SVGAGI in the germline V gene. The V end lost 8 bases, the J end lost 2 bases, and 19 bases lay between the germline ends. The CDR3 is 15 amino acids. CDR3 sequence reads: CASAVQAAAAYEQYF. The CDR3, as DNA: TGTGCCAGCGCCGTGCAGGCCGCGGCGGCCTACGAGCAGTACTTC.

The V gene is TRBV20-1, the J gene TRBJ2-1; TRBD2 matches 8 bases. The trim removed 3 bases at V and 0 bases at J, leaving 7 bases unmatched. Germline CDR1 reads DFQATT; CDR2 reads SNEGSKA (reference sequence). The CDR3 length is 16 residues. CDR3 sequence: CSASHLAGSSYNEQFF. The CDR3 coding sequence is TGCAGTGCTAGTCATTTAGCGGGATCCTCCTACAATGAGCAGTTCTTC.

The V and J genes are TRBV19 and TRBJ2-2; 8 nucleotides match TRBD1. The trim removed 3 bases at V and 7 bases at J, leaving 13 bases unmatched. The CDR3 covers 17 residues. Germline CDR1 is LNHDA and CDR2 is SQIVND (reference sequence). CDR3 DNA sequence: TGTGCCAGTAGTATCCCGTGGTCAGGGGGCGAGGACGGGGAGCTGTTTTTT. Amino acids: CASSIPWSGGEDGELFF.

In this sample, this clonotype turned up a few times. The genes are TRBV7-9 and TRBJ2-3; perhaps D is TRBD1 or TRBD2 (6 bases each). V gave up 5 bases and J gave up 3 bases, with 18 bases separating them. The CDR3 runs 16 residues. Germline loops: CDR1 SEHNR, CDR2 FQNEAQ (reference sequence). This CDR3 is CASSRPLPGATDTQYF. CDR3 DNA sequence: TGTGCCAGCAGCCGACCCCTACCGGGGGCGACAGATACGCAGTATTTT.

V is TRBV5-1 and J is TRBJ2-7; perhaps TRBD2 as D (5 bases). The CDR3 sequence is 14 residues long. CDR1 and CDR2 from the germline V gene are SGHRS and YFSETQ. Trimming pared 2 bases from V and 5 bases from J, leaving 14 bases between. The CDR3 loop is CASSFLSLGNEQYF. The CDR3 DNA sequence: TGCGCCAGCAGCTTTCTGAGCCTCGGGAACGAGCAGTACTTC.

This clonotype has a handful of counts. The chain employs TRBV3-1 and TRBJ1-2; D unclear. V was clipped by 4 bases and J by 8 bases, with 17 bases between them. The CDR3 has 14 amino acids. Germline V gene sequence: CDR1 LGHDT, CDR2 YNNKEL (reference sequence). CDR3: CASSREASKGGYTF. CDR3 coding DNA: TGTGCCAGCAGCCGAGAGGCTTCTAAGGGCGGCTACACCTTC.

This clonotype was observed a few times. The genes are TRBV6-5 and TRBJ1-3; 11 bases agree with TRBD1. The junction had 3 bases not matched to a gene; V was cut back by 5 bases and J by 3 bases. The CDR3 is 15 residues long. Germline CDR1 reads MNHEY; CDR2 reads SVGAGI. CDR3 DNA sequence: TGTGCCAGCAGTGGGGACAGGGGGTATGGAAACACCATATATTTT. It codes for CASSGDRGYGNTIYF.

The chain employs TRBV27 and TRBJ1-2; 10 nucleotides match TRBD1. Trimming at V came to 6 bases and at J to 7 bases, leaving 5 bases not matched to a gene. The germline gives CDR1 MNHEY, CDR2 SMNVEV (reference sequence). The CDR3 runs to 13 residues. This CDR3 is CASSRDRGSGYTF. The CDR3 nucleotides read TGTGCCAGCAGCCGGGACAGGGGTAGTGGCTACACCTTC.

This clonotype has only a few counts. This chain connects TRBV12-3 or TRBV12-4 to TRBJ2-1, with D tentatively TRBD2 (6 bases). The CDR3 has 14 amino acids. Trimming removed 5 bases at V and 3 bases at J, with 11 bases between. The CDR3 DNA follows: TGTGCCAGCAGTCCTCTAGCGCGCTACAATGAGCAGTTCTTC. Translating gives CASSPLARYNEQFF.

This sequence joins TRBV4-1 and TRBJ2-6; weak D call: TRBD1 (5 bases). V was clipped by 1 base and J by 3 bases, with 13 bases between them. Germline V gene lookup returns CDR1 MGHRA and CDR2 YSYEKL. CDR3 length: 17 residues. CDR3 amino acids: CASSQGAARDGANVLTF. The DNA of the CDR3 is TGCGCCAGCAGCCAAGGAGCCGCCAGGGATGGGGCCAACGTCCTGACTTTC.